Each of the 22 T cell receptor beta chains below was sequenced from the same sample in a study (dated by TCRdb to about 2016). The receptor library was made with RT-PCR. The sequencer listed for this sample is Illumina MiSeq. The raw public data were reprocessed by TCRdb itself: fastp quality trimming at Q25, MiXCR clonotype calling, in-frame beta chains only. Rows matching on CDR3 protein sequence are summarized as one entry with the most common DNA and genes. This sample is represented by about 680,000 distinct CDR3 sequences; approximately 15% of them were singletons. The leading ten clones occupy 3.6% of the sample. Sample: memory CD4+ T cells from blood. These receptor sequences come from a female donor in good health, serving as a healthy control.

This clonotype came up many times. The chain has TRBV12-3 or TRBV12-4 and TRBJ1-2; 7 nucleotides align to TRBD1. The CDR3 extends over 15 amino acids. Trimming removed 4 bases from V and 0 bases from J; junction bases left unmatched: 5. CDR3 sequence reads: CASSSWDRTNYGYTF. The CDR3 DNA follows: TGTGCCAGCAGTTCTTGGGACAGAACTAACTATGGCTACACCTTC.

This clonotype was seen repeatedly, ten times or more. The chain employs TRBV12-3 or TRBV12-4 and TRBJ1-2; D uncertain. V was clipped by 4 bases and J by 0 bases, with 12 bases between them. The CDR3 extends over 15 amino acids. DNA for the CDR3: TGTGCCAGCAGTTCGGGAAACAGTGCTAACTATGGCTACACCTTC. It yields the protein CASSSGNSANYGYTF.

There are many counts of this clonotype. This rearrangement joins TRBV29-1 to TRBJ1-6; 7 bases are a match to TRBD1. The CDR3 has 13 residues. V gave up 6 bases and J gave up 9 bases; unmatched junction bases: 8. Germline assignment: CDR1 SQVTM and CDR2 ANQGSEA. The CDR3 sequence: CSVADRRGSPLHF. The CDR3, as DNA: TGCAGCGTGGCGGACAGGCGGGGTTCACCCCTCCACTTT.

There are a few counts of this clonotype. The J gene is TRBJ1-1, the V gene TRBV6-2 or TRBV6-3, with TRBD1 identical over 8 bases. CDR3 length: 15 amino acids. Looked up from germline, CDR1 is MNHEY and CDR2 is SVGEGT. The V segment lost 7 bases and the J segment 0 bases; nucleotides outside the gene matches: 7. In DNA, the CDR3 is TGTGCCAGCACCCATCCGACAGGGGTGAACACTGAAGCTTTCTTT. Encoded protein: CASTHPTGVNTEAFF.

This clonotype was picked up a small number of times. This chain connects TRBV27 to TRBJ1-5; no clear D. Trimming cost V 10 bases and J 0 bases, with 10 bases left between them. The CDR3 extends over 13 amino acids. CDR1 and CDR2 from the germline V gene are MNHEY and SMNVEV (reference sequence). CDR3 sequence reads: CANVQDSNQPQHF. CDR3 DNA sequence: TGTGCCAACGTACAAGATAGCAATCAGCCCCAGCATTTT.

The chain couples TRBV4-3 to TRBJ2-7; the match to TRBD1 covers 7 bases. J was trimmed by 0 bases and V by 3 bases; bases with no gene match: 11. Germline lookup yields CDR1 LGHNA and CDR2 YSLEER. The CDR3 is made up of 17 amino acids. In DNA form, the CDR3 reads TGCGCCAGCAGCCATACCTACGGGACAGTACTCTCCTACGAGCAGTACTTC. Its translation is CASSHTYGTVLSYEQYF.

This clonotype showed up many times. The chain uses TRBV5-1 and TRBJ2-1; no reliable D call. The CDR3 loop spans 15 amino acids. Germline CDR1 SGHRS, CDR2 YFSETQ. The ends were cut back, 3 bases at V and 0 bases at J, with 10 bases in the middle. The DNA of the CDR3 is TGCGCCAGCAGCTCCCAAATGGGCTCCTACAATGAGCAGTTCTTC. Amino acid sequence: CASSSQMGSYNEQFF.

The chain carries TRBV3-1 and TRBJ1-1; D remains unclear. The CDR3 spans 15 residues. Germline CDR1 is LGHDT and CDR2 is YNNKEL (reference sequence). Trimming shortened V by 1 base and J by 0 bases, and 9 bases separated the two germline ends. Here the CDR3 reads CASSQVLGLNTEAFF. For the CDR3, the DNA is TGTGCCAGCAGCCAAGTGCTAGGGCTGAACACTGAAGCTTTCTTT.

This clonotype came up a few times. The genes are TRBV20-1 and TRBJ2-7; possible D gene TRBD2, 5 bases. The germline gives CDR1 DFQATT, CDR2 SNEGSKA (reference sequence). The CDR3 extends over 12 amino acids. V was trimmed by 6 bases and J by 1 base, leaving 10 bases between them. The CDR3 sequence is CSASRGSYEQYF. DNA for the CDR3: TGCAGTGCCTCTCGCGGGTCCTACGAGCAGTACTTC.

This clonotype was counted only a few times. J is TRBJ1-2 and V is TRBV3-1; D is undetermined. The CDR3 loop spans 14 amino acids. Germline V CDR1 and CDR2: LGHDT, YNNKEL (reference sequence). Deletions cut 0 bases from V and 8 bases from J, with 13 bases between. The CDR3 coding sequence is TGTGCCAGCAGCCAAGACTACCTCTCTTGGGGCTACACCTTC. This codes for CASSQDYLSWGYTF.

The chain recombines TRBV5-8 with TRBJ2-4; D gene uncertain. The V gene's germline CDR1 is SGHTS and CDR2 YDEGEE. This CDR3 spans 14 amino acids. V lost 0 bases and J 3 bases, leaving 7 bases between the germline ends. The CDR3: CASSLGDNKNIQYF. The CDR3 bases are TGTGCCAGCAGCTTGGGTGATAACAAAAACATTCAGTACTTC.

This chain links TRBV5-1 with TRBJ2-5, with TRBD2 matching over 7 bases. With V trimmed by 4 bases and J by 8 bases, 14 bases remained unmatched. The CDR3 spans 15 residues. In germline, CDR1 is SGHRS, CDR2 YFSETQ. CDR3 coding DNA: TGCGCCAGCAGCCCACGGAGTGGGAGGGGAGAAACCCAGTACTTC. Amino acid sequence: CASSPRSGRGETQYF.

In this sample, this clonotype turned up many times. The J gene is TRBJ2-1, the V gene TRBV20-1, with 10 positions matching TRBD2. Trimming removed 5 bases from V and 7 bases from J; junction bases left unmatched: 8. This CDR3 is built from 14 residues. Germline V gives CDR1 DFQATT, CDR2 SNEGSKA (reference sequence). CDR3 sequence reads: CSAQLAGLLNEQFF. DNA for the CDR3: TGCAGTGCTCAACTAGCGGGACTCCTTAATGAGCAGTTCTTC.

This clonotype has just a few counts. V and J are TRBV7-2 and TRBJ2-7, with D uncertain. Per the germline V gene, CDR1 is SGHTA and CDR2 is FQGNSA. The CDR3 length is 10 residues. V lost 7 bases and J 10 bases, leaving 11 bases between the germline ends. The CDR3 sequence is CASKGRSQYF. CDR3 sequence (DNA): TGTGCCAGCAAAGGTAGATCCCAGTACTTC.

The V and J genes are TRBV4-1 and TRBJ2-6, with 7 bases fitting TRBD2. V trimming: 3 bases; J trimming: 4 bases; junction bases outside the gene matches: 3. Germline V gene sequence: CDR1 MGHRA, CDR2 YSYEKL. CDR3 size: 15 residues. The CDR3 loop is CASSQGRAGANVLTF. CDR3 coding DNA: TGCGCCAGCAGCCAGGGGAGGGCCGGGGCCAACGTCCTGACTTTC.

V usage is TRBV12-5 and J usage is TRBJ2-2, with a weak D call TRBD1 (6 bases). The CDR3 spans 15 residues. V was cut by 3 bases and J by 0 bases, with 8 bases left in between. The germline V gene has CDR1 LGHNT and CDR2 FRNRAP. CDR3 sequence reads: CASGFGTSNTGELFF. The CDR3 DNA sequence: TGTGCTAGTGGTTTTGGGACATCGAACACCGGGGAGCTGTTTTTT.

The table lists this clonotype with many counts. V usage is TRBV5-5 and J usage is TRBJ2-5; D remains ambiguous. Trimming stripped 0 bases from V and 4 bases from J, with 13 bases between. Germline V gives CDR1 SGHKS, CDR2 YYEKEE (reference sequence). The CDR3 consists of 15 residues. The CDR3 loop is CASSLVAAARETQYF. CDR3 nucleotide sequence: TGTGCCAGCAGCTTGGTTGCAGCCGCCAGAGAGACCCAGTACTTC.

This clonotype was seen many times. CDR3 sequence (DNA): TGCAGTGCTAGATCCGAGACAGGAGATACGCAGTATTTT. Residues: CSARSETGDTQYF. The V gene is TRBV20-1, the J gene TRBJ2-3, with TRBD1 as a possible D gene (6 bases). Germline CDR1 DFQATT, CDR2 SNEGSKA (reference sequence). The CDR3 length is 13 residues. The V end was cut by 2 bases, the J end by 5 bases, with 11 bases between.

This clonotype was counted between two and nine times. The J gene is TRBJ2-1, the V gene TRBV6-1, with D tentatively TRBD1 or TRBD2 (5 bases each). Looked up from germline, CDR1 is MNHNS and CDR2 is SASEGT. Deletions cut 7 bases from V and 2 bases from J, with 21 bases between. CDR3 length equals 17 residues. The CDR3 region is CASINTLGPPAYNEQFF. The CDR3, as DNA: TGTGCCAGCATTAACACCCTGGGACCTCCCGCCTACAATGAGCAGTTCTTC.

The V and J genes are TRBV4-2 and TRBJ1-1, with TRBD1 matching over 9 bases. The CDR3 contains 17 residues. Germline V gene sequence: CDR1 LGHNA, CDR2 YNFKEQ. V lost 1 base and J lost 3; bases outside the gene matches: 9. In nucleotides, the CDR3 is TGTGCCAGCAGCCAAGTTCCCGGGACAGGGAGGGACACTGAAGCTTTCTTT. It is translated as CASSQVPGTGRDTEAFF.

The chain carries TRBV29-1 and TRBJ1-2; D unclear. From germline, CDR1 is SQVTM and CDR2 ANQGSEA. The CDR3 covers 13 residues. Trimming took 6 bases from V and 4 from J, leaving 15 bases between them. CDR3 sequence: CSVARVRGYGYTF. The DNA for the CDR3 is TGCAGCGTCGCCCGGGTGAGAGGCTATGGCTACACCTTC.

This clonotype was picked up a small number of times. The chain combines TRBV30 with TRBJ1-1; D remains unclear. Trimming pared 1 base from V and 8 bases from J, leaving 14 bases between. Germline loops: CDR1 GTSNPN, CDR2 SVGIG (reference sequence). The CDR3 has 13 residues. The CDR3 protein is CAWSALGLREAFF. DNA of the CDR3: TGTGCCTGGAGTGCCCTAGGCCTTCGCGAAGCTTTCTTT.